One and the same sample provided the 3 T cell receptor beta chains below, sequenced in a study of cytomegalovirus exposure and HLA in healthy donors. The primer mix had 60 Vbeta and 13 Jbeta primers. The table came from immunoSEQ multiplex PCR; TCRdb's copy has only in-frame clones and leaves some out. The sample includes fewer than 200,000 clones, approximately 80% of them seen just once. The sequenced material came from PBMCs. Receptors originate from a man aged 55 to 70 in good health and CMV-seronegative.

V gene TRBV2 combines with J gene TRBJ1-1; the D gene is possibly TRBD1 (6 bases). CDR1 is SNHLY, CDR2 FYNNEI, per germline. V lost 6 bases and J 7 bases, leaving 18 bases between the germline ends. The CDR3 contains 14 residues. In DNA form, the CDR3 reads TGTGCCAGCAGAGAATTGACAGGACATGGTGAAGCTTTCTTT. Protein: CASRELTGHGEAFF. The entire variable domain, with the rest obtained from reference TRBV2 and TRBJ1-1, is as follows: EPEVTQTPSHQVTQMGQEVILRCVPISNHLYFYWYRQILGQKVEFLVSFYNNEISEKSEIFDDQFSVERPDGSNFTLKIRSTKLEDSAMYFCASRELTGHGEAFFGQGTRLTVV.

The chain is built from TRBV5-4 and TRBJ2-3, with a possible D match to TRBD2 (6 bases). In germline, CDR1 is SGHNT, CDR2 YYREEE (reference sequence). V dropped 5 bases and J dropped 3 bases, with 16 bases sitting between them. CDR3 length: 15 residues. For the CDR3, the DNA is TGTGCCAGCAGTTCCGGACATGGGAGGACAGATACGCAGTATTTT. Its translation: CASSSGHGRTDTQYF. Variable domain in full (rest from reference TRBV5-4 and TRBJ2-3): ETGVTQSPTHLIKTRGQQVTLRCSSQSGHNTVSWYQQALGQGPQFIFQYYREEENGRGNFPPRFSGLQFPNYSSELNVNALELDDSALYLCASSSGHGRTDTQYFGPGTRLTVL.

The V gene is TRBV7-6, the J gene TRBJ2-7; D perhaps matches TRBD1 (5 bases). V shed 2 bases and J shed 3 bases, with 11 bases lying between them. The CDR3 is made up of 14 amino acids. The germline CDR1 and CDR2 sequences are SGHVS and FNYEAQ. The CDR3 is CASSLIQDNYEQYF. The CDR3 bases are TGTGCCAGCAGCTTAATACAGGACAACTACGAGCAGTACTTC.